This passage covers 9 T cell receptor beta chains from one sample sequenced in a study of blood T cell repertoires in COVID-19 (TCRdb year 2020). Library construction relied on the immunoSEQ multiplex PCR assay. Entries here come from immuneACCESS through TCRdb and include only in-frame sequences with V and J called. Some clones fail to appear in such tables; in the studies checked, an unresolved V gene covers under half of the shortfall, and the cause of the remainder is unknown. The sample profile shows around 130,000 clones; around 84% of them were found once. Together, the top ten hold 2% to 3% of the sample. The specimen was PBMCs or T cells enriched from blood (not recorded which). The receptors were gathered from a man aged 40-50 years with acute COVID-19.

The gene calls are TRBV6-2 or TRBV6-3 and TRBJ2-4; the match to TRBD2 covers 11 bases. The CDR3 extends over 17 amino acids. From germline, CDR1 is MNHEY and CDR2 SVGEGT. Losses at the gene ends were 6 bases for V and 0 bases for J; bases not matched to a gene: 7. The CDR3: CASSPGLAGLAKNIQYF. DNA of the CDR3: TGTGCCAGCAGCCCTGGACTAGCGGGCCTAGCCAAAAACATTCAGTACTTC.

This chain connects TRBV6-2 or TRBV6-3 to TRBJ2-3; D gene uncertain. The CDR3 length is 16 residues. The V end was cut by 0 bases, the J end by 0 bases, with 10 bases between. Germline assignment: CDR1 MNHEY and CDR2 SVGEGT. In nucleotides, the CDR3 is TGTGCCAGCAGTTACTCGAAGCCGCCTAGCACAGATACGCAGTATTTT. Translating gives CASSYSKPPSTDTQYF.

In this sample, this clone turned up once. V usage is TRBV7-2 and J usage is TRBJ2-2, with a weak D call TRBD1 (5 bases). The CDR3 spans 16 residues. The V gene's germline CDR1 is SGHTA and CDR2 FQGNSA. V was trimmed by 2 bases and J by 1 base, leaving 11 bases between them. In DNA form, the CDR3 reads TGTGCCAGCAGCTTATTAGTGGGGCAGAACACCGGGGAGCTGTTTTTT. The encoded protein is CASSLLVGQNTGELFF.

Worth noting for this clone: One end of the junction does not line up with germline, which may come from a read error. The chain links TRBV7-7 to TRBJ2-1, with 7 bases lining up with TRBD1. Per germline, CDR1 SSHAT and CDR2 FNYEAQ (reference sequence). The CDR3 spans 16 residues. The CDR3 reads CASSLGSGQVLNEQFF. As DNA, the CDR3 is TGTGCTAGCAGTCTTGGGTCCGGACAGGTGTTAAATGAGCAGTTCTTC. The variable domain in full, completed from reference TRBV7-7 and TRBJ2-1, reads GAGVSQSPRYKVTKRGQDVTLRCDPISSHATLYWYQQALGQGPEFLTYFNYEAQPDKSGLPSDRFSAERPEGSISTLTIQRTEQRDSAMYRCASSLGSGQVLNEQFFGPGTRLTVL.

This clone was counted a single time. The chain joins TRBV5-6 to TRBJ2-5, with D possibly TRBD1 on 5 matching bases. V lost 1 base and J 5 bases, leaving 18 bases between the germline ends. CDR1 is SGHDT and CDR2 is YYEEEE in the germline V gene. This CDR3 contains 16 residues. CDR3 DNA sequence: TGTGCCAGCAGCTTGTTCCCGACTCAGGGTCAGGAGACCCAGTACTTC. Amino acid sequence: CASSLFPTQGQETQYF.

This clone was observed a few times. The chain joins TRBV3-1 (or the pseudogene TRBV3-2) to TRBJ1-1; D perhaps matches TRBD1 (5 bases). CDR3 length: 15 residues. The V end was cut by 0 bases, the J end by 3 bases, with 11 bases between. Germline V lookup: CDR1 LGHDT, CDR2 YNNKEL (reference sequence). The DNA for the CDR3 is TGTGCCAGCAGCCAAGACCCAGGGTATGACACTGAAGCTTTCTTT. This sequence encodes CASSQDPGYDTEAFF.

This rearrangement joins TRBV5-6 to TRBJ2-1; 9 nucleotides agree with TRBD2. Per the germline V gene, CDR1 is SGHDT and CDR2 is YYEEEE. This CDR3 comprises 15 residues. V lost 0 bases and J lost 5; bases outside the gene matches: 3. CDR3 amino acids: CASSLALAGNNEQFF. DNA of the CDR3: TGTGCCAGCAGCTTGGCGCTAGCGGGGAACAATGAGCAGTTCTTC.

The V call is TRBV5-1, the J call TRBJ2-3; the match to TRBD2 covers 12 bases. The CDR3 runs to 17 residues. The V and J ends lost 0 bases and 5 bases, in that order; junction bases with no gene match: 7. Germline CDR1 and CDR2: SGHRS and YFSETQ. Here the CDR3 reads CASSLAGTSGPQDTQYF. The CDR3 coding sequence is TGCGCCAGCAGCTTGGCAGGGACTAGCGGGCCTCAAGATACGCAGTATTTT.

This clone was seen a few times. The rearrangement links TRBV6-6 to TRBJ2-7; D is perhaps TRBD2 (6 bases). The CDR3 length is 15 residues. Per germline, CDR1 MNHNY and CDR2 SVGAGI (reference sequence). Trimming removed 2 bases from V and 0 bases from J, with 11 bases in between. CDR3 coding DNA: TGTGCCAGCAGTTACCAGGACGGGAGCTCCTACGAGCAGTACTTC. Encoded protein: CASSYQDGSSYEQYF.